This record covers a single T cell receptor beta chain. Its matching antigen is unknown. The data originate from a study of beta chain features in type 1 diabetes. Study summary: Similarity in age, gender and cell yields was seen between patients and healthy donors.

Germline CDR1 MDHEN, CDR2 SYDVKM. The CDR3 sequence is 14 residues long. Trimming removed 5 bases from V and 1 base from J, with 11 bases in between. Every bit of the isolated RNA underwent reverse transcription, so sequencing read expressed TCRB transcripts. Average reads for naive, central memory and regulatory T cell samples were about 4 million. Sequencing was performed with immunoSEQ multiplex PCR; in TCRdb, only in-frame clones are kept and a portion is missing. Of over 700,000 clones listed, 17% are singletons. Study-wide points: Among type 1 diabetes patients, VDJ junctions had fewer insertions and more deletions. Whatever favoring of shorter templates PCR might show would apply equally to patients and controls.

Source material: naive CD4+ T cells from blood. The sequence came from a woman under 30 in good health. This rearrangement joins TRBV28 to TRBJ1-2; no clear D. This CDR3 reads CASSPPPRNYGYTF. In nucleotides, the CDR3 is TGTGCCAGCAGTCCCCCCCCACGTAACTATGGCTACACCTTC.